One TCR beta chain is described in this entry. This entry comes from a study of blood T cell repertoires in COVID-19. Source study methods: Reference gene primers were amplified, and this amplification served to estimate nucleated cell counts. Clones were sequenced by immunoSEQ multiplex PCR, and TCRdb holds only the in-frame ones, with some missing. V, J and clone size reflect that table, while D and trimming were determined from the DNA. The data hold over 150,000 clones, with about 90% observed a single time. This CDR3 spans 15 amino acids. Germline CDR1 KGHSH, CDR2 LQKENI. Losses at the gene ends were 3 bases for V and 5 bases for J; bases not matched to a gene: 9.

V and J are TRBV18 and TRBJ1-1; 7 bases are shared with TRBD1. This receptor was obtained from a man aged 45-65 years with acute or convalescent COVID-19. The material sequenced was peripheral blood. The CDR3 nucleotides read TGTGCCAGCTCACCTGACCTTTACAGGGGAACTGAAGCTTTCTTT. It codes for CASSPDLYRGTEAFF.